The 18 T cell receptor beta chains below all came from one sample that was sequenced in a study of Graves' ophthalmopathy and Graves' hyperthyroidism. TCR beta CDR3 regions were amplified from RNA transcripts. An opening RT-PCR round employed HTBI primers and preceded a second-round multiplex PCR. TCRdb recomputed calls from the multiplex PCR reads with MiXCR, one row per CDR3 protein. The sample has just over 400,000 distinct CDR3 sequences, under 25% seen once. Material for sequencing was peripheral blood. These receptors were taken from a woman in her late teens or twenties with stable Graves' hyperthyroidism.

V usage is TRBV10-1 and J usage is TRBJ2-7, with TRBD2 matching 8 bases. The CDR3 spans 16 residues. Germline values: CDR1 WNHNN, CDR2 SYGVQD (reference sequence). With 2 bases clipped from V and 6 bases from J, the junction kept 12 bases outside the gene matches. DNA for the CDR3: TGCGCCAGCAGTGAGCCGGGAGGGCTAGCGGGCGGCGAGCAGTACTTC. Encoded protein: CASSEPGGLAGGEQYF.

This clonotype has a count of ten or more. J is TRBJ1-1 and V is TRBV18, with TRBD1 matching 9 bases. Germline-derived CDR1 and CDR2 are KGHSH and LQKENI. This CDR3 spans 16 amino acids. J lost 1 base, V lost 1 base, and 4 bases had no gene match. Written as DNA, the CDR3 is TGTGCCAGCTCACCACAAGTACAGGGGGCGAACACTGAAGCTTTCTTT. Amino acid sequence: CASSPQVQGANTEAFF.

V gene TRBV4-1 combines with J gene TRBJ2-2; D is possibly TRBD1 (5 bases). CDR1 and CDR2 (germline): MGHRA, YSYEKL. There are 16 residues in the CDR3. The germline V and J ends were trimmed by 3 bases and 0 bases, with 11 bases remaining between them. The CDR3 protein is CASSHATAANTGELFF. CDR3 nucleotide sequence: TGCGCCAGCAGCCATGCGACAGCTGCGAACACCGGGGAGCTGTTTTTT.

J is TRBJ2-2 and V is TRBV6-1; 8 bases are a match to TRBD1. The junction had 9 bases not matched to a gene; V was cut back by 6 bases and J by 6 bases. Germline V gene lookup returns CDR1 MNHNS and CDR2 SASEGT. This CDR3 region has 15 residues. The CDR3 DNA reads TGTGCCAGCAGATCTCCGGGACAGGTGGCCGGGGAGCTGTTTTTT. It specifies CASRSPGQVAGELFF.

This clonotype came up many times. The chain uses TRBV15 and TRBJ2-3; D might be TRBD2 (7 bases). Looked up from germline, CDR1 is LNHNV and CDR2 is YYDKDF (reference sequence). Trimming cost V 0 bases and J 6 bases, with 19 bases left between them. This CDR3 is built from 17 residues. The CDR3 DNA reads TGTGCCACCAGCAGAGATTCTTGGGGGGGCCTATTTGATACGCAGTATTTT. The encoded protein is CATSRDSWGGLFDTQYF.

At least ten counts were recorded for this clonotype. V and J are TRBV5-1 and TRBJ2-2; D unresolved. The CDR3 loop spans 14 amino acids. Germline V gene sequence: CDR1 SGHRS, CDR2 YFSETQ. The germline V and J ends were trimmed by 0 bases and 3 bases, with 6 bases remaining between them. For the CDR3, the DNA is TGCGCCAGCAGCTTGGGCTATCACACCGGGGAGCTGTTTTTT. Amino acid sequence: CASSLGYHTGELFF. Full variable domain (outside the CDR3, taken from reference TRBV5-1 and TRBJ2-2): KAGVTQTPRYLIKTRGQQVTLSCSPISGHRSVSWYQQTPGQGLQFLFEYFSETQRNKGNFPGRFSGRQFSNSRSEMNVSTLELGDSALYLCASSLGYHTGELFFGEGSRLTVL.

This clonotype has only one observation. This chain joins TRBV12-3 or TRBV12-4 and TRBJ1-5; unclear D gene. Trimming removed 1 base from V and 0 bases from J, with 10 bases in between. The CDR3 runs to 16 residues. CDR3: CASSLGIGFSNQPQHF. The CDR3 coding sequence is TGTGCCAGCAGTTTAGGGATTGGGTTTAGCAATCAGCCCCAGCATTTT.

Ten or more counts support this clonotype. The chain uses TRBV6-5 and TRBJ1-1; D gene unclear. Trimming cost V 7 bases and J 3 bases, with 6 bases left between them. Per germline, CDR1 MNHEY and CDR2 SVGAGI. This CDR3 contains 11 residues. Written as DNA, the CDR3 is TGTGCCAGCAAGGCGGACACTGAAGCTTTCTTT. Translated: CASKADTEAFF.

This clonotype was counted ten times or more. The gene calls are TRBV7-9 and TRBJ1-1; 9 bases line up with TRBD1. Germline V lookup: CDR1 SEHNR, CDR2 FQNEAQ (reference sequence). V was pared by 6 bases and J by 12 bases, with 5 bases of the junction left unmatched. CDR3 length: 11 amino acids. The CDR3 DNA reads as TGTGCCAGCAGTCGCGGGACAGGGCCTTTCTTT. Protein sequence: CASSRGTGPFF.

The sample holds many counts of this clonotype. The chain links TRBV20-1 to TRBJ2-7; TRBD2 might be the D (6 bases). CDR1 and CDR2 from the germline V gene are DFQATT and SNEGSKA (reference sequence). The length of the CDR3 is 12 residues. The V gene lost 3 bases and the J gene lost 0 bases, with 6 bases spanning the gap. CDR3 DNA: TGCAGTGCTAGCGGGGGCTCCTACGAGCAGTACTTC. Residues: CSASGGSYEQYF.

This clonotype occurred many times. The chain is built from TRBV7-3 and TRBJ1-1, with D uncertain. Trimming stripped 0 bases from V and 2 bases from J, with 7 bases between. CDR3 length equals 14 residues. Germline loops: CDR1 SGHTA, CDR2 FQGTGA. The CDR3 sequence: CASSLTGYNTEAFF. Written as DNA, the CDR3 is TGTGCCAGCAGCTTAACAGGTTACAACACTGAAGCTTTCTTT.

The V call is TRBV18, the J call TRBJ1-3; tentatively, D is TRBD1 (5 bases). Trimming removed 1 base from V and 0 bases from J, with 10 bases in between. Germline V gene lookup returns CDR1 KGHSH and CDR2 LQKENI. The CDR3 loop spans 16 amino acids. The CDR3 region is CASSPRGGSSGNTIYF. For the CDR3, the DNA is TGTGCCAGCTCACCACGGGGCGGGAGCTCTGGAAACACCATATATTTT.

On this clonotype itself: At one of its ends the junction is not consistent with the germline gene, which may arise from a read error. The chain carries TRBV25-1 and TRBJ1-1; D call uncertain. Germline-derived CDR1 and CDR2 are MGHDK and SYGVNS. The CDR3 runs to 15 residues. CDR3 DNA sequence: TGTGCCAGCAGTGATGGCCGGATAGGGAACACTGATGCTTTCTTT. This gives the protein CASSDGRIGNTDAFF.

This clonotype was observed at least ten times. The J gene is TRBJ2-5, the V gene TRBV2; 7 positions match TRBD1. CDR1 is SNHLY, CDR2 FYNNEI, per germline. The V segment lost 5 bases and the J segment 2 bases; nucleotides outside the gene matches: 2. The CDR3 is 13 amino acids. CDR3 in amino acids: CASSTGAQETQYF. The CDR3 nucleotides are TGTGCCAGCAGTACAGGGGCGCAAGAGACCCAGTACTTC.

This clonotype was counted many times. V usage is TRBV3-1 and J usage is TRBJ2-7; D is unresolved. V was shortened by 4 bases and J by 0 bases, with 10 bases between the two germline ends. Germline-derived CDR1 and CDR2 are LGHDT and YNNKEL (reference sequence). CDR3 length: 14 amino acids. In nucleotides, the CDR3 is TGTGCCAGCAGCCCCGAAGTGAGCTCCTACGAGCAGTACTTC. Encoded protein: CASSPEVSSYEQYF.

CDR3 protein: CATRWGTGGVYEQYF. In nucleotides, the CDR3 is TGTGCCACTAGATGGGGGACAGGGGGCGTGTACGAGCAGTACTTC. The J gene is TRBJ2-7, the V gene TRBV19, with 12 bases matching TRBD1. The germline V gene has CDR1 LNHDA and CDR2 SQIVND (reference sequence). This CDR3 contains 15 residues. J lost 4 bases, V lost 10 bases, and 11 bases had no gene match. Full variable domain (rest looked up from reference TRBV19 and TRBJ2-7): DGGITQSPKYLFRKEGQNVTLSCEQNLNHDAMYWYRQDPGQGLRLIYYSQIVNDFQKGDIAEGYSVSREKKESFPLTVTSAQKNPTAFYLCATRWGTGGVYEQYFGPGTRLTVT.

The chain has TRBV6-5 and TRBJ2-7; D call uncertain. The germline V gene has CDR1 MNHEY and CDR2 SVGAGI. V shed 2 bases and J shed 4 bases, with 9 bases lying between them. The CDR3 length is 13 residues. The chain's CDR3 is CASSYTPEYEQYF. The CDR3 DNA reads TGTGCCAGCAGTTACACCCCAGAGTACGAGCAGTACTTC.

Here the CDR3 reads CASSKGQGAVWDTEAFF. The CDR3 nucleotides are TGCGCCAGCAGCAAGGGACAGGGGGCAGTTTGGGACACTGAAGCTTTCTTT. The rearrangement links TRBV5-1 to TRBJ1-1; TRBD1 aligns across 12 bases. Germline CDR1 is SGHRS and CDR2 is YFSETQ. The V and J ends lost 4 bases and 3 bases, in that order; junction bases with no gene match: 10. This CDR3 contains 17 residues.